The sequence of this T cell receptor beta chain was determined in a study of shared clonotypes between healthy human individuals. For the study at large: The donor group consisted of two women and three men, aged 18 to 49.

Germline V gene sequence: CDR1 SGHTA, CDR2 FQGNSA. The ends lost 2 bases at V and 7 bases at J; junction bases unmatched: 13. The CDR3 is 16 residues long. Across several immunoSEQ plates, the genomic DNA of each subset was split evenly. Template amounts of about 290 ng DNA, 25,000 to 30,000 T cell genomes, were employed in unsorted PBMC replicate PCRs. Some clones are missing from TCRdb's copy, which holds only in-frame ones; the method was immunoSEQ multiplex PCR. The sample includes fewer than 500,000 clones, roughly 85% of them seen just once. Everyone who donated was a Caucasian adult who lived in Nashville, Tennessee.

This chain uses TRBV7-2 with TRBJ2-7; 8 bases match TRBD2. What was sequenced was PBMCs. The source of this sequence is a woman between 35 and 50 years old in good health. Some clones in this sample may be carry-over from other donors' samples. In DNA, the CDR3 is TGTGCCAGCAGCTTAAGCGGCGGGAGGCCCCCGTCGGAGCAGTACTTC. Protein product: CASSLSGGRPPSEQYF.